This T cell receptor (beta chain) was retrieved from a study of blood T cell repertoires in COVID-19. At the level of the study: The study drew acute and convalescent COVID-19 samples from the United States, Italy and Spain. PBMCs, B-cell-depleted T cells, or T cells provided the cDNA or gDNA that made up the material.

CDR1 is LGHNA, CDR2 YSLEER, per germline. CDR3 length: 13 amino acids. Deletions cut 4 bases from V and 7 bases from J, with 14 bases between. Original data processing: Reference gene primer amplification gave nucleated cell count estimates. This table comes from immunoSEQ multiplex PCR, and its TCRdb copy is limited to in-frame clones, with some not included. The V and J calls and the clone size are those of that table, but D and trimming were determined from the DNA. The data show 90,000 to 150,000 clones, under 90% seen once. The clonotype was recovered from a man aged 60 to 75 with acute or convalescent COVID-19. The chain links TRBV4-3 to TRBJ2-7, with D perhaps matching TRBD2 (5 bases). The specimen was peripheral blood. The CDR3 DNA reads TGCGCCAGCAGCCGAAACCAACGAGGGGAGCAGTACTTC. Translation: CASSRNQRGEQYF.